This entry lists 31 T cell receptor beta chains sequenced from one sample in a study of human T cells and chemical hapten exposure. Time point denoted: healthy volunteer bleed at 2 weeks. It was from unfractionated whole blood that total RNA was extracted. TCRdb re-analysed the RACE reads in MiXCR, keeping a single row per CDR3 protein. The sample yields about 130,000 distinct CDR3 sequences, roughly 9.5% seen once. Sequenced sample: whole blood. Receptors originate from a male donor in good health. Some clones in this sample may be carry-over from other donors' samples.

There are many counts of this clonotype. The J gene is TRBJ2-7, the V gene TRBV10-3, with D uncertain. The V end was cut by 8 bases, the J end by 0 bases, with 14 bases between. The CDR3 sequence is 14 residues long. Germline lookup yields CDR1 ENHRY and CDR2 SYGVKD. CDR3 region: CAILGSGSSYEQYF. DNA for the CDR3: TGTGCCATCTTGGGGTCGGGCAGCTCCTACGAGCAGTACTTC.

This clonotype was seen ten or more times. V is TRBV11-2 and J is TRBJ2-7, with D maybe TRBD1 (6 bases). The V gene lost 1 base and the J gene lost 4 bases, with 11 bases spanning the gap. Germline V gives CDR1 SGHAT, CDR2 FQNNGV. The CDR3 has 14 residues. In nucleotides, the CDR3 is TGTGCCAGCAGCTTAGTACAGGGCAAGTACGAGCAGTACTTC. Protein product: CASSLVQGKYEQYF.

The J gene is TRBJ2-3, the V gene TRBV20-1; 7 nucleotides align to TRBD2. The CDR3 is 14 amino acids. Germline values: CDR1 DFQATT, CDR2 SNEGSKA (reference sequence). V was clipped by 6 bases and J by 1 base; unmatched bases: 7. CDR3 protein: CSAGTGGGTDTQYF. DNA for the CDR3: TGCAGTGCGGGGACGGGGGGAGGCACAGATACGCAGTATTTT.

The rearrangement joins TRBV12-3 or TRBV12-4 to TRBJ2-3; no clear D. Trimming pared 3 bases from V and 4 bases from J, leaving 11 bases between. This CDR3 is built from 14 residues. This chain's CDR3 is CASSFGQVADTQYF. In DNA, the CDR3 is TGTGCCAGCAGTTTTGGCCAGGTCGCAGATACGCAGTATTTT.

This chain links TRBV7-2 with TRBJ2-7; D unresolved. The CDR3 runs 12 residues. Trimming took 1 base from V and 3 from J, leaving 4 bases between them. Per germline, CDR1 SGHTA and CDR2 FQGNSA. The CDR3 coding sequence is TGTGCCAGCAGCTTAGTGTTCTACGAGCAGTACTTC. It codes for CASSLVFYEQYF.

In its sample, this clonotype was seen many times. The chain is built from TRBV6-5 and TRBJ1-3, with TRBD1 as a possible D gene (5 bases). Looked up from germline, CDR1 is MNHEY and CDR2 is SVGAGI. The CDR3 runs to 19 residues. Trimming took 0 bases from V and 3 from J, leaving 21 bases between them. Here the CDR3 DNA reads TGTGCCAGCAGTTACTCGAGCGGGACTACGGAAATGAATGGAAACACCATATATTTT. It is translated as CASSYSSGTTEMNGNTIYF.

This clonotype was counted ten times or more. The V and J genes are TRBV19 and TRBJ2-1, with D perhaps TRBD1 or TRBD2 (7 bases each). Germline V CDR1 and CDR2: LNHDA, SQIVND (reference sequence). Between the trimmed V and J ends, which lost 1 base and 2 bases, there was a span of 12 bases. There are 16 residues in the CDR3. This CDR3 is CASSIGGRGPYNEQFF. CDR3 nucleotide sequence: TGTGCCAGTAGTATAGGAGGGAGGGGGCCCTACAATGAGCAGTTCTTC.

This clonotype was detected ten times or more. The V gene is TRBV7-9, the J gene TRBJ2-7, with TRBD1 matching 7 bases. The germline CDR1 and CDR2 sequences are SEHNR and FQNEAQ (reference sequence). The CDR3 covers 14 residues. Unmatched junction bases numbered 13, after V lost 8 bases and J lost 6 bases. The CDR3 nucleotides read TGTGCCAGCCCCACCGGACAGGCTGATCCCGAGCAGTACTTC. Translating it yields CASPTGQADPEQYF.

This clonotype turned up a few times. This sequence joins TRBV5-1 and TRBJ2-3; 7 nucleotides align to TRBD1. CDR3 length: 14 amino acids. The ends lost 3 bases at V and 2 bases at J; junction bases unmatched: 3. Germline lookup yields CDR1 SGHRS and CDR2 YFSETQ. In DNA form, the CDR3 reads TGCGCCAGCAGCTCGGGACAGACCACAGATACGCAGTATTTT. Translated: CASSSGQTTDTQYF.

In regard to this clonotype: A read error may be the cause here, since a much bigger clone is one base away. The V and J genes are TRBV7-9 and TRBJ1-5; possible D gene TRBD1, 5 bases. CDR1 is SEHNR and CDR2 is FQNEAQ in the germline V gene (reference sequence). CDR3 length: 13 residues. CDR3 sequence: CVSSPQENQPQHF. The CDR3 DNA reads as TGTGTCAGCAGCCCACAGGAAAATCAGCCCCAGCATTTT.

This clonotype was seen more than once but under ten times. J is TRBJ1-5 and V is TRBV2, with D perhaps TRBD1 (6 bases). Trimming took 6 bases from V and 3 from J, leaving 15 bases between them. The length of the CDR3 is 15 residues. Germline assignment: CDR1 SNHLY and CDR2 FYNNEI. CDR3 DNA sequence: TGTGCCAGCAGGTCAGACAGGAACACCAATCAGCCCCAGCATTTT. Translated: CASRSDRNTNQPQHF.

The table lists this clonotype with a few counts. The chain's CDR3 is CASSPGRQETQYF. In DNA form, the CDR3 reads TGTGCCAGCTCACCCGGGAGACAAGAGACCCAGTACTTC. V gene TRBV18 combines with J gene TRBJ2-5; a possible D gene is TRBD2 (6 bases). Trimming cost V 3 bases and J 2 bases, with 7 bases left between them. Germline V gene lookup returns CDR1 KGHSH and CDR2 LQKENI. The CDR3 runs to 13 residues.

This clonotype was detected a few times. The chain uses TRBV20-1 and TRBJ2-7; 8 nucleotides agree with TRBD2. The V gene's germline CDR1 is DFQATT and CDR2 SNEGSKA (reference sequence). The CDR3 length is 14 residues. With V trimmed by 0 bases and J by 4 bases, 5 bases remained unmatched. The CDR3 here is CSARDLSSGYEQYF. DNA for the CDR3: TGCAGTGCTAGAGATCTTTCTAGCGGGTACGAGCAGTACTTC.

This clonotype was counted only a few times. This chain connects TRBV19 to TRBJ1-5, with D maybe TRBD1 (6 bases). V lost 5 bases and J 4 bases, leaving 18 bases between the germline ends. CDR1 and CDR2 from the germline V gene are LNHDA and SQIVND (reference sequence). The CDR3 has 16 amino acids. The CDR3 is CASSPRPTGWNQPQHF. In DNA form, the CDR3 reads TGTGCCAGTAGTCCCCGCCCCACAGGGTGGAATCAGCCCCAGCATTTT.

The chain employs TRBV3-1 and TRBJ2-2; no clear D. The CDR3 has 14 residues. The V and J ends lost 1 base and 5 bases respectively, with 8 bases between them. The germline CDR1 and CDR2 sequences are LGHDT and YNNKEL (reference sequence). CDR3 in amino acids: CASSQGLATGELFF. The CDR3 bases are TGTGCCAGCAGCCAAGGTTTGGCGACCGGGGAGCTGTTTTTT.

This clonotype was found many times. As DNA, the CDR3 is TGTGCCAGCAGCGTAGGGCAGGGCTATGAGCAGTTCTTC. Translating it yields CASSVGQGYEQFF. The chain uses TRBV9 and TRBJ2-1; perhaps TRBD1 as D (5 bases). CDR3 length equals 13 residues. Germline V gene lookup returns CDR1 SGDLS and CDR2 YYNGEE. The V gene lost 0 bases and the J gene lost 8 bases, with 9 bases spanning the gap.

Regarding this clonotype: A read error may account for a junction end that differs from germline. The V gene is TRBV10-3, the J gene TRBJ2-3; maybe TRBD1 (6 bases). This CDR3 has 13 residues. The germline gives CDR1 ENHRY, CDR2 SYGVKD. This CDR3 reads CAISDRTTDTQYF. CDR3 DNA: TGTGCCATCAGCGACAGGACCACAGATACGCAATATTTT.

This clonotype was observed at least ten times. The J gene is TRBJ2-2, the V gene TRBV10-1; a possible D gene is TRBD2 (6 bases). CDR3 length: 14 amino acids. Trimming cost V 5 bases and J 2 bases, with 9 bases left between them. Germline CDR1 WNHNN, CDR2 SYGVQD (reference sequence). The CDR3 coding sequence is TGCGCCAGCAGTCCTAGCGACAACACCGGGGAGCTGTTTTTT. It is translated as CASSPSDNTGELFF.

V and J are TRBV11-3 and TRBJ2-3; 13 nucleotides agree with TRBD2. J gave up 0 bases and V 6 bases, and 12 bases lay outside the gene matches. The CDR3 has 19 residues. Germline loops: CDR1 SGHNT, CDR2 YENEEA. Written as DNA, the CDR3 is TGTGCCAGCAGTTTCTCCGGGACTAGCGGGACCGCTAGCACAGATACGCAGTATTTT. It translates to CASSFSGTSGTASTDTQYF. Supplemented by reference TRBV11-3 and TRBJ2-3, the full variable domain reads EAGVVQSPRYKIIEKKQPVAFWCNPISGHNTLYWYLQNLGQGPELLIRYENEEAVDDSQLPKDRFSAERLKGVDSTLKIQPAELGDSAVYLCASSFSGTSGTASTDTQYFGPGTRLTVL.

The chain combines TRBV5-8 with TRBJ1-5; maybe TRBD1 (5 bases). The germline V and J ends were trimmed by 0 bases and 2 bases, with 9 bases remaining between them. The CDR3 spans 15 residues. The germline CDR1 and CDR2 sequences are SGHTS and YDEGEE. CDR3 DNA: TGTGCCAGCAGCTTGGCGGACATAGGCAATCAGCCCCAGCATTTT. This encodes CASSLADIGNQPQHF. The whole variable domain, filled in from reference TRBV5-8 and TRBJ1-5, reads EAGVTQSPTHLIKTRGQQATLRCSPISGHTSVYWYQQALGLGLQFLLWYDEGEERNRGNFPPRFSGRQFPNYSSELNVNALELEDSALYLCASSLADIGNQPQHFGDGTRLSIL.

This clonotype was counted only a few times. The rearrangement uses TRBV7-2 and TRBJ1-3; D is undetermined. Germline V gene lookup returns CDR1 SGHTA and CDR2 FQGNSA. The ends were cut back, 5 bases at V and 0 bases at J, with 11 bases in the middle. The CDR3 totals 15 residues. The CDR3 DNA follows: TGTGCCAGCAGCCCGTATTTAGACTCTGGAAACACCATATATTTT. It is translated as CASSPYLDSGNTIYF. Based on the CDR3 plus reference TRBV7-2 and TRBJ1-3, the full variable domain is GAGVSQSPSNKVTEKGKDVELRCDPISGHTALYWYRQSLGQGLEFLIYFQGNSAPDKSGLPSDRFSAERTGGSVSTLTIQRTQQEDSAVYLCASSPYLDSGNTIYFGEGSWLTVV.

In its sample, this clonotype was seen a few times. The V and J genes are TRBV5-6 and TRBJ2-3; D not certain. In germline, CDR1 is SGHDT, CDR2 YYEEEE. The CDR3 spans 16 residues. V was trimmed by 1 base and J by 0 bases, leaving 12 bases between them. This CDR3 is CASSLLPSTSTDTQYF. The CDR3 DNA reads TGTGCCAGCAGCTTGTTACCCTCAACTAGCACAGATACGCAGTATTTT.

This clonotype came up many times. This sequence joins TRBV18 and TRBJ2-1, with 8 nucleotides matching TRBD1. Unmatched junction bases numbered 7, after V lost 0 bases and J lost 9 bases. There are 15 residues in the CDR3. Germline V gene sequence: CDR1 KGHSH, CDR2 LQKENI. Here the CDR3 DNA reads TGTGCCAGCTCACCACCGGACAGGGCCGGCGGTGAGCAGTTCTTC. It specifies CASSPPDRAGGEQFF.

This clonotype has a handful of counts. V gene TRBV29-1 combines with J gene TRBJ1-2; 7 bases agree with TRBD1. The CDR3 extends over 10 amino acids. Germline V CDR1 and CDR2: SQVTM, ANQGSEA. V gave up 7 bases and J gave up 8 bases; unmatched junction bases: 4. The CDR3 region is CSAGTEGYTF. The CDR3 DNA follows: TGCAGCGCCGGGACAGAAGGCTACACCTTC.

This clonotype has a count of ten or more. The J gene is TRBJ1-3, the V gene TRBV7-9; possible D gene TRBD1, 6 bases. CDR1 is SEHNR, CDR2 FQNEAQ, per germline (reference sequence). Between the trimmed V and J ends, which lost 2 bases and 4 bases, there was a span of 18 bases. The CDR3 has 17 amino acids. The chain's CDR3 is CASSLWAGGAEGNTIYF. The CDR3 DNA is TGTGCCAGCAGCTTATGGGCGGGGGGGGCCGAAGGAAACACCATATATTTT.

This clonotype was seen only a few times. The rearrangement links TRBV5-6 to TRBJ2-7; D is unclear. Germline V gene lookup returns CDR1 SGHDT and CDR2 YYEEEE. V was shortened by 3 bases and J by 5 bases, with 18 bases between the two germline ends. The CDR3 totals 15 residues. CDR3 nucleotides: TGTGCCAGCAGCTCCCGGCCAGGCTATGGAGACGAGCAGTACTTC. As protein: CASSSRPGYGDEQYF. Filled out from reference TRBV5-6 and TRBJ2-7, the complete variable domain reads DAGVTQSPTHLIKTRGQQVTLRCSPKSGHDTVSWYQQALGQGPQFIFQYYEEEERQRGNFPDRFSGHQFPNYSSELNVNALLLGDSALYLCASSSRPGYGDEQYFGPGTRLTVT.

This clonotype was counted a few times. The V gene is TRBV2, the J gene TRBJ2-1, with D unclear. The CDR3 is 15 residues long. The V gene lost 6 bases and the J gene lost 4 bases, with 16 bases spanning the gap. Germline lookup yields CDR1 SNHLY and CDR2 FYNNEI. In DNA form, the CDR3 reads TGTGCCAGCAGCCCCCGTCGCGATTGGTACAATGAGCAGTTCTTC. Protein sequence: CASSPRRDWYNEQFF.

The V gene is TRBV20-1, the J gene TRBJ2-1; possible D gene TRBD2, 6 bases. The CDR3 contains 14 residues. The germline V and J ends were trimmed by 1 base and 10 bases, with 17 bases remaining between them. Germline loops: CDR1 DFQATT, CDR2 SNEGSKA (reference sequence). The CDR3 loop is CSARAPTRTYEQFF. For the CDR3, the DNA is TGCAGTGCTAGAGCTCCGACTAGAACCTACGAGCAGTTCTTC.

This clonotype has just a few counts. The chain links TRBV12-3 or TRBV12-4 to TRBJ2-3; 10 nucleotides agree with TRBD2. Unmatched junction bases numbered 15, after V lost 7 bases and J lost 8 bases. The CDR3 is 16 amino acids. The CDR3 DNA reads TGTGCCAGCACTCCCGGGCTAGCGGGGGATAGGGGTACGCAGTATTTT. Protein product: CASTPGLAGDRGTQYF.

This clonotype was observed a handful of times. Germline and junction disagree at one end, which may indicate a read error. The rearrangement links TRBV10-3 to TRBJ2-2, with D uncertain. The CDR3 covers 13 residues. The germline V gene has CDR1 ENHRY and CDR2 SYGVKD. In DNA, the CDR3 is TGTGCCATCAGTGAGGGGAACGCCGGGGAGCTGTTTTTT. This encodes CAISEGNAGELFF.

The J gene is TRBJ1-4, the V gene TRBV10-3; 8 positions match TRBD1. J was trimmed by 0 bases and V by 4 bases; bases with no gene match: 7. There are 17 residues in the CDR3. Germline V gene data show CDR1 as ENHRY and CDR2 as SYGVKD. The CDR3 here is CAISARGLRATNEKLFF. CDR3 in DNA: TGTGCCATCAGTGCCAGGGGGCTTAGGGCAACTAATGAAAAACTGTTTTTT.